The sequence of this T cell receptor beta chain was determined in a study of shared clonotypes between healthy human individuals (dated by TCRdb to 2020 to 2021). With regard to the full study: The cohort comprised two women and a few men aged 18 to 49 years. Per donor, leukapheresis produced somewhere between about 0.94 and 9 billion PBMCs. The study deeply sequenced blood TCR repertoires of about 5 healthy adults to estimate repertoire size and the extent of clonotype sharing between individuals. Different laboratories and diverse techniques were used to prepare libraries and sequence TCR repertoires, to increase sequencing depth and limit assay-specific biases. For each donor, CD4 naive and CD4 memory were each given three plates, CD8 naive was given two plates, and CD8 memory was given one plate. General findings and caveats noted by the study authors: Naive subsets generally had larger estimated clonotype richness than memory subsets did. When several donors were compared, the shared fraction of clonotypes was about 5% for naive CD4, less than 4% for naive CD8, more than 2% for memory CD4, and less than 0.45% for memory CD8. Pairwise subsampling led to the expectation that sequencing depth would affect the degree of clonotype sharing among donors. Compared with non-shared clonotypes, the clonotypes found in all four sorted-subset donors had higher generation probabilities. The genetic and exposure-history diversity represented was limited by the small number of donors. Even with the large sequencing depth, rarefaction of the sorted-subset datasets indicated that sequencing was incomplete. Only blood was sampled, and tissue TCR repertoires likely differ from those in blood.

Using the deep immunoSEQ assay, multiplex PCR amplified TCR CDR3 regions from genomic DNA. Extracted genomic DNA from each cell subset was spread evenly across all wells of several immunoSEQ 96-well plates, with each plate serving as a replicate. For sorted subsets, roughly 200 ng of genomic DNA, equivalent to around 30,000 T cell genomes, went into each replicate PCR. Purified libraries were measured with a Qubit 3.0 fluorometer, size-checked on a Bioanalyzer 2100, and measured again with the KAPA Library Quantification kit. Every immunoSEQ 96-well plate was sequenced on a separate single-read 150-cycle Illumina NextSeq 550 flow cell. As for the authors' bioinformatics: Because only junctional sequences without quality scores were contained in the immunoSEQ output, filtering matching that applied to full-length reads could not be performed. To assign V/J genes and CDR3, sequences were annotated using PyIR, a Python wrapper for IgBLAST v1.9, with IMGT germline references. Reads with weak V/J assignments (E-value above 1e-6), missing CDR3, stop codons, out-of-frame junctions, or ambiguous translated residues were removed. A V3J clonotype was defined by an identical inferred V gene, J gene, and CDR3 amino acid sequence. Percentage overlap between repertoires was calculated by dividing the number of shared unique clonotypes by the size of the smaller repertoire. RTK rarefaction, the Chao1 estimator, and Recon v2.1 estimates of unobserved clonotypes were used to assess repertoire richness. Generation probabilities were computed with OLGA for all TCRbeta clonotypes obtained by the gDNA method from a few donors. TCRdb mirrors the immuneACCESS table, restricted to in-frame sequences. Some clones are absent from its copies; in checked studies, under half trace to an unresolved V gene, and the reason for the others is unknown. The DNA was the basis for D and trimming; V, J and clone size are from that table. The sample contains over 2 million clones, roughly 90% of them found a single time. 0.37% of the sample comes from the top ten.

Healthy HIV-negative adults with no recently reported acute infections or vaccinations were included as donors. Only Caucasian adults living in Nashville, Tennessee, USA were represented among the donors. Magnetic negative selection was used to enrich CD4+ T cells, after which naive cells were positively selected on CD45RA and the negative fraction became the memory subset. Blood was collected by leukapheresis, and PBMCs were isolated by Ficoll-Histopaque density gradient centrifugation and then cryopreserved in liquid nitrogen vapor phase. Purity and quantity of every magnetically sorted T cell population were checked by analytical flow cytometry. From each sorted fraction, genomic DNA was isolated and quantified by UV absorbance on a Nanodrop 2000c. Turning to this clone: Its binding antigen is unknown. Base qualities were left out, and no much larger clone turns up one base away.

From its cysteine to its phenylalanine, the CDR3 spans 16 amino acids. Of all the DNA, just the CDR3 is kept, 48 bases in frame from base 1. V is pared back by 2 bases and J by 6 bases, with 19 bases lying between the germline termini. According to the germline V gene, CDR1 reads MDHEN and CDR2 reads SYDVKM. The origin of this receptor is a man younger than 30 in good health. Some clones in this sample may be carry-over from other donors' samples. The chain couples TRBV28 to TRBJ1-2, and perhaps TRBD1 as D gene, on 6 matching bases. Sequenced: naive CD4+ T cells from PBMCs. The intended sense of this specimen's cell subset or site label: CD45RA+ positively selected. The CDR3 amino acid sequence is: CASSLGGSGALDGYTF. The base sequence is TGTGCCAGCAGTTTAGGTGGTTCAGGGGCATTGGATGGCTACACCTTC.